This is a list of T cell receptor beta chains from one sample in a study of TIL therapy for anti-PD-1-resistant metastatic lung cancer. Generated by immunoSEQ multiplex PCR, the TCRdb table keeps only in-frame clones and is missing some. Among approximately 50,000 clones listed, approximately 75% were seen once. This specimen consisted of blood, obtained at baseline. Receptors originate from a person between 25 and 79 years old with non-small cell lung cancer. Each CDR3 is given without its conserved first and last residue.

j_call	v_call	cdr3_aa
TRBJ1-2	TRBV11-2	ASSLVRNYGYT
TRBJ2-2	TRBV7-3	ASSYQPGELF
TRBJ1-6	TRBV7-8	ASSLRTGMNSPLH
TRBJ2-7	TRBV5-8	ASSFNRGRVYEQY
TRBJ2-1	TRBV6-5	ASGYNEQF
TRBJ2-7	TRBV7-2	ASSLVGGGLYEQY
TRBJ2-1	TRBV19	ASSSETGGNEQF
TRBJ2-1	TRBV2	ASSELRGGYNEQF
TRBJ2-7	TRBV10-3	AISEGGDRASYEQY
TRBJ1-2	TRBV28	ASSFNTPNYGYT
TRBJ2-3	TRBV4-2	ASSQYWTGDTQY
TRBJ1-6	TRBV6-5	ASSREGAHNSPLH
TRBJ1-2	TRBV5-4	ASSLGQILLYGYT
TRBJ2-3	TRBV5-1	ASSRENTDTQY
TRBJ1-3	TRBV7-2	ASSPDRAGGNTIY
TRBJ1-2	TRBV7-2	ASSSMGALGEGYGYT
TRBJ1-2	TRBV10-3	AISESGSRQGYT
TRBJ2-7	TRBV24-1	ATSDPRDRDPYEQY
TRBJ2-3	TRBV30	AWSPTSLSTDTQY
TRBJ1-2	TRBV7-2	YGAGVDGYT
TRBJ1-5	TRBV28	ASSRMDRDQPQH
TRBJ2-1	TRBV7-2	ASSLGASGGYNEQF
TRBJ1-4	TRBV2	ASRQEGEKLF
TRBJ2-5	TRBV4-2	ASSQALAGGLQETQY
TRBJ1-2	TRBV6-5	ASTPGQGYGYT
TRBJ2-5	TRBV10-3	AISAGTSGQETQY
TRBJ2-7	TRBV11-2	ASSFPSGITGEQY
TRBJ2-7	TRBV10-1	ASSENRNYEQY
TRBJ1-6	TRBV3-1/TRBV3-2	ASSPRGNSPLH
TRBJ2-7	TRBV28	ASREPGLPTYEQY
TRBJ2-2	TRBV5-5	ASSPVGFVTGELF
TRBJ2-3	TRBV4-3	ASSQDQGYTQY
TRBJ2-7	TRBV11-2	ASSLGRSNYEQY
TRBJ1-6	TRBV6-5	ASTPTQGNSPLH
TRBJ2-5	TRBV30	AWSVRGAEETQY
TRBJ2-7	TRBV7-2	ASSPRGAGAYEQY
TRBJ1-4	TRBV9	ASSASGTGGEKLF
TRBJ1-4	TRBV19	ASSNLRSANEKLF
TRBJ1-6	TRBV5-1	ASSSDRGDSPLH
TRBJ2-7	TRBV5-1	ASSPGAGLAEQY
TRBJ2-3	TRBV4-2	ASSQVEGAGSGTDTQY
TRBJ2-1	TRBV18	ASSLRGQGNEQF
TRBJ2-1	TRBV4-2	ASSQVPGTSYNEQF
TRBJ1-1	TRBV28	ASEDRVDGEAF
TRBJ2-1	TRBV5-4	ASSVDRGNYNEQF
TRBJ2-2	TRBV9	ASSDSSNTGELF
TRBJ2-3	TRBV5-4	ASRMRGGTDTQY
TRBJ1-4	TRBV11-3	ASSLKGHANEKLF
TRBJ2-7	TRBV6-7	ASRSARALQNYFPPAYYEQY
TRBJ2-2	TRBV5-3	ARRRTGGNKHRGAV
TRBJ2-7	TRBV5-4	ASSPRGSVYEQY
TRBJ2-1	TRBV7-9	ASSLSVAGDYNEQF
TRBJ2-7	TRBV28	ASSSTGLSSYEQY
TRBJ2-5	TRBV28	ASSLGSVVQETQY
TRBJ2-5	TRBV2	ASSEGWQEETQY
TRBJ1-1	TRBV30	AWSVWTGMNTEAF
TRBJ1-4	TRBV6-5	ASSYFGGDEKLF